This T cell receptor beta chain came from a study of blood T cells in healthy people across ages. This clonotype has at least ten counts. A second PCR, run for about 7 to 11 cycles, used a sample-barcoded 5' primer plus a J-beta primer mix. TCRdb reanalysed the 5' RACE reads using MiXCR and keeps one entry per CDR3 protein. The sample yields around 790,000 distinct CDR3 sequences, around 45% seen once. The origin of this receptor is a man in his sixties in good health. The sample consisted of blood.

CDR3 sequence reads: CASSQEAGTTNEKLFF. The CDR3 DNA is TGCGCCAGCAGCCAAGAAGCAGGTACAACTAATGAAAAACTGTTTTTT. The chain recombines TRBV4-3 with TRBJ1-4; D gene uncertain. CDR3 length: 16 residues. CDR1 LGHNA and CDR2 YSLEER come from the germline V gene. The germline V and J ends were trimmed by 0 bases and 0 bases, with 8 bases remaining between them.